This TCR beta chain emerged from a study of beta chain features in type 1 diabetes (dated by TCRdb to 2016 to 2018). At the level of the whole study: Patients and healthy donors did not differ in mean age, gender distribution, total cell number or subset yield. A total of under 140,000,000 sorted cells were examined across all samples, and the number of cells per subset was strongly correlated with RNA yield. Regulatory and stem cell-like memory subsets were obtained from only 8 patients and about 8 healthy donors, while naive and central memory subsets were obtained from all 30 or so donors. In the study, recently diagnosed type 1 diabetes patients and matched healthy donors were compared on the TCRB repertoires of their sorted circulating CD4+ T cell subsets. The full study reports these points: Because the HLA sub-analyses included only small numbers of individuals, any influence of HLA type on TCRB rearrangement was left unresolved. Naive, central memory and regulatory TCRB repertoires appeared to be more alike among patients than among healthy donors. Shorter templates might be favored by PCR, yet because patient and control samples were amplified and corrected together, any such skew would affect both groups equally. Because cDNA rather than genomic DNA was sequenced, highly expressing activated cells could have been over-represented, although no difference in activation and CD3 levels was found between groups. Patients with type 1 diabetes made fewer insertions and deleted more nucleotides at VDJ recombination sites, implying thymic rearrangement abnormalities. Type 1 diabetes patients showed a moderate but significant shortening of TCRB CDR3 length in all four CD4+ subsets.

The High Capacity cDNA Reverse Transcription Kit was used to reverse transcribe all of the isolated RNA, meaning that expressed TCRB transcripts were what got sequenced. Naive, central memory and regulatory T cell samples underwent deep immunoSEQ sequencing, averaging around 3.9 million total reads per sample. Sorted cells were lysed in RLT buffer, and RNA was extracted using DNase-treated RNeasy Micro or Mini kits according to cell number. To prevent cross-contamination, each cell subset was processed individually, whereas patient and healthy donor samples were processed jointly. Using the immunoSEQ multiplex PCR, TCRB sequences were amplified from cDNA into 87-bp fragments spanning the CDR3 region. The amplicons were sequenced using the Illumina HiSeq platform. The original pipeline was this. PCR bias was computationally corrected using synthetic template baselines, reads within Hamming distance 2 were collapsed, and singletons that could not be merged were discarded. By aligning reads against IMGT, V, D and J genes, CDR3 length, and insertions or deletions at six rearrangement sites were assigned. Within each subset, clonotype counts were normalized to sorted cell number, and only after that were true diversity and Gini coefficients computed with the tcR R package. The overlap coefficient, calculated on TCRB nucleotide sequences, was used to quantify repertoire sharing. In its TCRdb copy, this immuneACCESS table keeps in-frame sequences only and misses some clones. Where compared with another copy, unresolved V genes explain less than half of these, and the others have no known cause. Clonal size and the V and J genes are those of that table, whereas D and trimming came from the DNA. The sample contains approximately 140,000 clones, under 60% of them found a single time. Jointly, the top ten make up around 0.45% of the sample.

From each donor, a single peripheral blood sample of approximately 0.11 L on average was drawn into heparinised tubes. Using a panel that included CD45RO, CCR7, CD25, CD127, CD95 and CD27, naive, central memory, regulatory and stem cell-like memory CD4+ T cells were sorted on a BD FACSAria II. A purity above 95% was achieved for all sorted populations. PBMCs were isolated right away by Lymphoprep density gradient centrifugation and were stained directly, without culture. So that batch effects would be minimized, each experiment stained and sorted samples in pairs, pairing one healthy donor with one patient. From its cysteine to its phenylalanine, the CDR3 spans 13 amino acids. Just CDR3 DNA is preserved here, 39 bases in frame from base 1. The germline V gene encodes CDR1 SGHTA and CDR2 FQGTGA. Trimming removed 9 bases from V and 10 bases from J; the gene matches leave 10 bases unexplained. This clone was detected once. What this receptor recognizes is not known. Base quality data are lacking; no much larger clone is found one base away.

The clonotype originates from a man aged 18 to 29 in good health. The source material was Tregs from blood. In light of the paper, this sample's cell subset or site label describes: regulatory CD4+ T cells. This receptor chain uses TRBV7-3 and TRBJ2-1; TRBD1 agrees with 9 junctional bases. The CDR3 region: CASAGQGLGEQFF. The DNA is TGTGCCAGTGCCGGACAGGGGCTAGGCGAGCAGTTCTTC.